Listed here are 8 T cell receptor beta chains from one sample, sequenced in a study of blood T cell repertoires in COVID-19. Data came from immunoSEQ multiplex PCR; TCRdb stores just in-frame clones and leaves some out. The profile covers over 60,000 clones, with more than 90% appearing a single time and roughly 15% taken by the ten largest. Sequenced input: peripheral blood. Every receptor here comes from a woman at least 80 years old with active or convalescent COVID-19.

V gene TRBV7-9 combines with J gene TRBJ1-1; 7 bases match TRBD1. Germline V gene data show CDR1 as SEHNR and CDR2 as FQNEAQ (reference sequence). This CDR3 comprises 13 residues. V trimming: 4 bases; J trimming: 1 base; junction bases outside the gene matches: 0. CDR3 nucleotide sequence: TGTGCCAGCAGCTCAGGGGGGAACACTGAAGCTTTCTTT. It specifies CASSSGGNTEAFF.

This clone was picked up a small number of times. This sequence joins TRBV7-8 and TRBJ1-6; 9 nucleotides agree with TRBD1. Germline trimming cut 4 bases from V and 12 bases from J; bases unmatched to any gene: 7. The CDR3 length is 14 residues. CDR1 SGHVS and CDR2 FQNEAQ come from the germline V gene. This CDR3 is CASSSGGQGRPLHF. The CDR3 DNA reads as TGTGCCAGCAGCTCGGGGGGACAGGGTCGACCCCTCCACTTT.

The chain joins TRBV4-2 to TRBJ2-1, with D perhaps matching TRBD1 (6 bases). V was trimmed by 4 bases and J by 8 bases, leaving 18 bases between them. The germline CDR1 and CDR2 sequences are LGHNA and YNFKEQ. The CDR3 consists of 15 residues. In DNA form, the CDR3 reads TGTGCCAGCAGCCGCCCAGGGGCAGGGCAGGATGAGCAGTTCTTC. Its translation: CASSRPGAGQDEQFF.

This chain links TRBV10-3 with TRBJ2-3, with 8 bases lining up with TRBD1. The CDR3 contains 15 residues. CDR1 and CDR2 (germline): ENHRY, SYGVKD. The J segment lost 6 bases and the V segment lost 2 bases, leaving 7 bases of the junction unmatched. DNA of the CDR3: TGTGCCATCAGTGAGCCGGACAGGGCTGGGGATACGCAGTATTTT. This sequence encodes CAISEPDRAGDTQYF.

This sequence joins TRBV7-8 and TRBJ2-4, with 10 bases lining up with TRBD1. Germline assignment: CDR1 SGHVS and CDR2 FQNEAQ. The junction had 9 bases not matched to a gene; V was cut back by 5 bases and J by 2 bases. There are 17 residues in the CDR3. Here the CDR3 DNA reads TGTGCCAGCAGCCAGCGGACAGGGGGTCGGACCAAAAACATTCAGTACTTC. Its translation: CASSQRTGGRTKNIQYF.

The V and J genes are TRBV7-9 and TRBJ2-7; 9 bases map to TRBD1. Per germline, CDR1 SEHNR and CDR2 FQNEAQ (reference sequence). V was clipped by 5 bases and J by 2 bases; unmatched bases: 4. The CDR3 extends over 14 amino acids. The CDR3 is CASSPRDRAYEQYF. CDR3 in DNA: TGTGCCAGCAGCCCCCGGGACAGGGCCTACGAGCAGTACTTC.

This clone was detected a few times. The chain joins TRBV12-3 or TRBV12-4 to TRBJ2-7; weak D call: TRBD1 (6 bases). Trimming removed 6 bases at V and 3 bases at J, with 12 bases between. CDR3 length: 13 residues. CDR3 region: CASRARGFYEQYF. The CDR3 nucleotides are TGTGCCAGCAGAGCCAGGGGCTTCTACGAGCAGTACTTC.

The chain recombines TRBV7-2 with TRBJ1-1, with a possible D match to TRBD1 (6 bases). Germline loops: CDR1 SGHTA, CDR2 FQGNSA. Trimming removed 4 bases from V and 4 bases from J, with 13 bases in between. The CDR3 extends over 14 amino acids. This CDR3 reads CASSWKGDGTEAFF. DNA of the CDR3: TGTGCCAGCAGCTGGAAGGGGGATGGCACTGAAGCTTTCTTT.